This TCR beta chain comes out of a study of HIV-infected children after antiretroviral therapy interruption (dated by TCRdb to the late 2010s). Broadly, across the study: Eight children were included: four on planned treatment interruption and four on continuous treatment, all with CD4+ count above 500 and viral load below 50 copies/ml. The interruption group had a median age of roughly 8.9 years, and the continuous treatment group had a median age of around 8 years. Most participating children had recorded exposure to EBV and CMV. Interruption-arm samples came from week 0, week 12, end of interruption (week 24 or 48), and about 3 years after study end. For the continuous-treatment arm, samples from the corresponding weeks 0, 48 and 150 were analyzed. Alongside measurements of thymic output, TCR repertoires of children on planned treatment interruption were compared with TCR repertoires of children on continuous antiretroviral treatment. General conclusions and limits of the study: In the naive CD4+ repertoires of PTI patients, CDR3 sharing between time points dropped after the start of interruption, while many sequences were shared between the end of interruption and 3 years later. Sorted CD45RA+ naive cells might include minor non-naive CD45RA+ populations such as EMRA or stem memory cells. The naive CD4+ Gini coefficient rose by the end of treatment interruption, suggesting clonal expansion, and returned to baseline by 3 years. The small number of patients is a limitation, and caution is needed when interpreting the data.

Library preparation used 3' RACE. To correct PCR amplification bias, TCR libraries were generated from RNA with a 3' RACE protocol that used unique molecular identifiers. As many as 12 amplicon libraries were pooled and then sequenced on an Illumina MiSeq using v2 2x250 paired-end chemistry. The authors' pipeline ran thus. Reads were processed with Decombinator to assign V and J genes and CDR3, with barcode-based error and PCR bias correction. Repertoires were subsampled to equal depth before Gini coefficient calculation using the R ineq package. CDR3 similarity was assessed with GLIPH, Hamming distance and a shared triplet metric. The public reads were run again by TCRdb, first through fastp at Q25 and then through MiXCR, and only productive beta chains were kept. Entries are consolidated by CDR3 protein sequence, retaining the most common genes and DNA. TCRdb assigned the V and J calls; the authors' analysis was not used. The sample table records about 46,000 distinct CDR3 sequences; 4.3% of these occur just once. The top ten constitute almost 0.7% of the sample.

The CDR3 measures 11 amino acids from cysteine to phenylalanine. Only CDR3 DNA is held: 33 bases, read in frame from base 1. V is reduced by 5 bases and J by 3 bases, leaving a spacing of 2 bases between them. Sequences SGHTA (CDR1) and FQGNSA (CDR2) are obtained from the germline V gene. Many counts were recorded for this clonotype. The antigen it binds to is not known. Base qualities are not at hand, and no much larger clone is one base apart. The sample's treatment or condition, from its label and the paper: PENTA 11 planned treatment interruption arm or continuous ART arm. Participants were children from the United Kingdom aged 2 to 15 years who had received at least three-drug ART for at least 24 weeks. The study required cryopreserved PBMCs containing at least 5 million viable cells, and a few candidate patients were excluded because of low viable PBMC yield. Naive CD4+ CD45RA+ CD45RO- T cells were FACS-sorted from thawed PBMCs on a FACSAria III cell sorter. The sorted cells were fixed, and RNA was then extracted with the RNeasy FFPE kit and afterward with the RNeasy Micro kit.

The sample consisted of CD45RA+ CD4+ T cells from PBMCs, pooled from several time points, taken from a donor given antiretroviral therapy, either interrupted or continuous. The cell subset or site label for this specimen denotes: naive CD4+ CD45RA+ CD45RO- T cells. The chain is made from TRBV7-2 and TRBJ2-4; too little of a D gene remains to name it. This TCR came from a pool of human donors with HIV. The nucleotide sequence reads TGTGCCAGCAGCAGCAAAAACATTCAGTACTTC. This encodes CASSSKNIQYF.